The T cell receptor (beta chain) described here comes from a study of blood T cell repertoires in COVID-19. For the study at large: Donors in the United States, Italy and Spain gave samples during acute or convalescent COVID-19. The analysed material was cDNA or gDNA that came from T cells, B-cell-depleted T cells, or PBMCs.

Per the authors' pipeline: Reference gene primer amplification gave nucleated cell count estimates. The repertoire was sequenced with immunoSEQ multiplex PCR; TCRdb's copy has only in-frame clones and lacks some. The DNA was the basis for D and trimming; V, J and clone size are from that table. The sample has about 120,000 clones, 75% to 90% seen once. This clone came up once. Trimming cost V 4 bases and J 0 bases, with 11 bases left between them. CDR1 SGHNT and CDR2 YYREEE come from the germline V gene (reference sequence). The CDR3 length is 15 residues. Sequenced input: peripheral blood. The chain joins TRBV5-4 to TRBJ2-4, with D perhaps TRBD1 (5 bases). The clonotype originates from a man between 65 and 85 years old with active or convalescent COVID-19. CDR3 sequence: CASSLDSIAKNIQYF. In nucleotides, the CDR3 is TGTGCCAGCAGCCTCGACAGCATAGCCAAAAACATTCAGTACTTC.